These 9 T cell receptor beta chains came from one sample sequenced in a study of T-cell reconstitution after alpha-beta-depleted transplantation in children. Construction of the TCRbeta library involved unique molecular identifiers. TCRdb passed the PCR reads through MiXCR, listing each CDR3 protein once. The repertoire holds under 450,000 distinct CDR3 sequences, with 10% to 15% as singletons. The material sequenced was PBMCs, taken from the stem cell graft. The receptor source for this set is a human donor who donated a stem cell graft to a child with Fanconi anemia.

The chain is built from TRBV27 and TRBJ2-5, with TRBD2 matching over 8 bases. After removal of 2 bases from V and 4 bases from J, the junction contained 3 bases not matched to a gene. The germline CDR1 and CDR2 sequences are MNHEY and SMNVEV (reference sequence). This CDR3 is built from 14 residues. The CDR3 sequence: CASSLRGGPETQYF. The CDR3 DNA follows: TGTGCCAGCAGTTTACGGGGGGGTCCAGAGACCCAGTACTTC.

This clonotype occurred many times. The J gene is TRBJ2-1, the V gene TRBV29-1, with D possibly TRBD1 on 6 matching bases. The length of the CDR3 is 12 residues. Germline CDR1 is SQVTM and CDR2 is ANQGSEA. V dropped 6 bases and J dropped 4 bases, with 10 bases sitting between them. CDR3 sequence (DNA): TGCAGCGTCTCGACAGGATACAATGAGCAGTTCTTC. This gives the protein CSVSTGYNEQFF.

This clonotype was seen a few times. The chain employs TRBV12-5 and TRBJ1-2, with TRBD1 as a possible D gene (6 bases). V was clipped by 4 bases and J by 8 bases, with 14 bases between them. The germline V gene has CDR1 LGHNT and CDR2 FRNRAP. This CDR3 is built from 13 residues. CDR3 protein: CASGSTPGDGYTF. For the CDR3, the DNA is TGTGCTAGTGGTTCCACGCCAGGGGACGGCTACACCTTC.

This clonotype has more than one count but fewer than ten. The V and J genes are TRBV25-1 and TRBJ2-5; maybe TRBD1 (5 bases). The CDR3 is made up of 13 amino acids. Germline V gene lookup returns CDR1 MGHDK and CDR2 SYGVNS. Trimming pared 4 bases from V and 3 bases from J, leaving 9 bases between. In DNA, the CDR3 is TGTGCCAGCAGTGTCCCAGGGAAAGAGACCCAGTACTTC. This gives the protein CASSVPGKETQYF. Filled out from reference TRBV25-1 and TRBJ2-5, the complete variable domain reads EADIYQTPRYLVIGTGKKITLECSQTMGHDKMYWYQQDPGMELHLIHYSYGVNSTEKGDLSSESTVSRIRTEHFPLTLESARPSHTSQYLCASSVPGKETQYFGPGTRLLVL.

There are many counts of this clonotype. This chain joins TRBV7-2 and TRBJ2-1, with D tentatively TRBD2 (5 bases). Trimming took 1 base from V and 8 from J, leaving 9 bases between them. Germline loops: CDR1 SGHTA, CDR2 FQGNSA. The CDR3 covers 13 residues. The CDR3 DNA reads TGTGCCAGCAGCTTAGGTTTGAGGGATGAGCAGTTCTTC. It codes for CASSLGLRDEQFF.

This clonotype occurred a few times. The rearrangement links TRBV5-1 to TRBJ1-1; D gene unclear. Between the trimmed V and J ends, which lost 1 base and 10 bases, there was a span of 14 bases. The germline V gene has CDR1 SGHRS and CDR2 YFSETQ. There are 13 residues in the CDR3. The CDR3 nucleotides read TGCGCCAGCAGCTTGACCGGGATCCTCGTAGCTTTCTTT. Its protein is CASSLTGILVAFF.

The chain links TRBV27 to TRBJ1-1, with D uncertain. Trimming took off 6 bases at V and 4 bases at J, with 9 bases between the two ends. The germline V gene has CDR1 MNHEY and CDR2 SMNVEV (reference sequence). The CDR3 has 12 residues. DNA of the CDR3: TGTGCCAGCAGAAGCGTCGGCACTGAAGCTTTCTTT. The encoded protein is CASRSVGTEAFF.

This clonotype was seen a few times. The chain recombines TRBV28 with TRBJ2-1, with 8 nucleotides matching TRBD1. Germline CDR1 and CDR2: MDHEN and SYDVKM. The V segment lost 6 bases and the J segment 8 bases; nucleotides outside the gene matches: 9. The CDR3 extends over 14 amino acids. The CDR3 spells CASRFTSGGDEQFF. The CDR3 DNA reads as TGTGCCAGCAGGTTTACATCAGGGGGCGATGAGCAGTTCTTC.

This clonotype was detected only a few times. V is TRBV5-1 and J is TRBJ2-1; D unresolved. Trimming removed 5 bases from V and 6 bases from J, with 18 bases in between. CDR1 SGHRS and CDR2 YFSETQ come from the germline V gene. The CDR3 sequence is 15 residues long. The CDR3 bases are TGCGCCAGCAGTTCTCTTGAACGGTCGATCAATGAGCAGTTCTTC. Protein: CASSSLERSINEQFF.